This paragraph covers one T cell receptor beta chain sequence. These data belong to a study of post-analysis software for immune sequencing data. Unique molecular identifiers were present in the TCR beta cDNA libraries. TCRdb fed the PCR reads into MiXCR, producing one record per CDR3 protein. The sample holds about 540,000 distinct CDR3 sequences, approximately 34% seen once. The sequence was collected from a girl aged 2 to 17 with multiple sclerosis. The sample taken for sequencing was blood.

In nucleotides, the CDR3 is TGTGCCAGCAGTTGGAGGTCCGATTATCAGCCCCAGCATTTT. This sequence encodes CASSWRSDYQPQHF. The chain combines TRBV12-3 or TRBV12-4 with TRBJ1-5; no clear D. Trimming pared 4 bases from V and 5 bases from J, leaving 12 bases between. The CDR3 spans 14 residues.